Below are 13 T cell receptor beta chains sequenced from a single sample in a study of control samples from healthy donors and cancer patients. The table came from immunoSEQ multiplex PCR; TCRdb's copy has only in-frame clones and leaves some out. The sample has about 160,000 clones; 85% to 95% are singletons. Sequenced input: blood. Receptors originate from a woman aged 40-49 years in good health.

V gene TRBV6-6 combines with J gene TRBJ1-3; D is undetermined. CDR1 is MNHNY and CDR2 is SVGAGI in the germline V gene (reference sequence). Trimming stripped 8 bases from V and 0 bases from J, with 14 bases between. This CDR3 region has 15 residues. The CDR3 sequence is CASSPRHYSGNTIYF. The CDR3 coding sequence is TGTGCCAGCTCCCCACGACACTACTCTGGAAACACCATATATTTT.

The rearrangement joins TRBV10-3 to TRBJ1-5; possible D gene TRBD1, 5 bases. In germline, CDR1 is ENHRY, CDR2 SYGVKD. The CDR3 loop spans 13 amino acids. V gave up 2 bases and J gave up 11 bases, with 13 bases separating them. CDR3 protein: CAISERDLEAQHF. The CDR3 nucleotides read TGTGCCATCAGTGAGCGGGACCTCGAGGCCCAGCATTTT.

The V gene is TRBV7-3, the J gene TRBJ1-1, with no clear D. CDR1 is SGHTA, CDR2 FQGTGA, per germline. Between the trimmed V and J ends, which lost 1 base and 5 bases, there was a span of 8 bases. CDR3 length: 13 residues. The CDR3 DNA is TGTGCCAGCAGCTTAAGTCGGGAGACTGAAGCTTTCTTT. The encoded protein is CASSLSRETEAFF. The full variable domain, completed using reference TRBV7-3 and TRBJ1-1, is GAGVSQTPSNKVTEKGKYVELRCDPISGHTALYWYRQSLGQGPEFLIYFQGTGAADDSGLPNDRFFAVRPEGSVSTLKIQRTERGDSAVYLCASSLSRETEAFFGQGTRLTVV.

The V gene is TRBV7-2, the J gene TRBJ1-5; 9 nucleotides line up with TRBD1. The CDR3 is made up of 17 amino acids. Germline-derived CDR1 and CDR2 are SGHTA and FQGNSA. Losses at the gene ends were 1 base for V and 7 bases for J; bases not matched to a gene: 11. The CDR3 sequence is CASSLEARDRVKQPQHF. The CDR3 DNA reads TGTGCCAGCAGCTTAGAGGCCAGGGACAGGGTAAAGCAGCCCCAGCATTTT.

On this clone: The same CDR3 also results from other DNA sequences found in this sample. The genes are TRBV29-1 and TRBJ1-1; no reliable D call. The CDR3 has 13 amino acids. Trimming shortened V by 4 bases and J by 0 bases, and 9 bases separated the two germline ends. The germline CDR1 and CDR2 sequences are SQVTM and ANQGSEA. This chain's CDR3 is CSVVRPLNTEAFF. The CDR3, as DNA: TGCAGCGTTGTAAGGCCGCTGAACACTGAAGCTTTCTTT.

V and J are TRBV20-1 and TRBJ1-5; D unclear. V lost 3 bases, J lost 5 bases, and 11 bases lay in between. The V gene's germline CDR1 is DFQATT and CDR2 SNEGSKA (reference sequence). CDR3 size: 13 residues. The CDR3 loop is CSASHTDHQPQHF. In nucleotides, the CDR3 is TGCAGTGCTAGTCACACGGACCATCAGCCCCAGCATTTT.

The CDR3 DNA reads TGCGCCAGCAGCTTGGTTTCAGATAATGAAAAACTGTTTTTT. It translates to CASSLVSDNEKLFF. V and J are TRBV5-1 and TRBJ1-4; D gene unclear. Trimming stripped 0 bases from V and 4 bases from J, with 7 bases between. The germline gives CDR1 SGHRS, CDR2 YFSETQ. The CDR3 has 14 residues.

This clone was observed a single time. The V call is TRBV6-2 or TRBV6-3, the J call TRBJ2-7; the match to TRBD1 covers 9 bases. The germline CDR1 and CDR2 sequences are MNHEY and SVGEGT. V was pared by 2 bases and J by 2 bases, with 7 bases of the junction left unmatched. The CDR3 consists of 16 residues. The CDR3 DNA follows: TGTGCCAGCAGTTACGGAATCGGGACAGGGACCTACGAGCAGTACTTC. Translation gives CASSYGIGTGTYEQYF.

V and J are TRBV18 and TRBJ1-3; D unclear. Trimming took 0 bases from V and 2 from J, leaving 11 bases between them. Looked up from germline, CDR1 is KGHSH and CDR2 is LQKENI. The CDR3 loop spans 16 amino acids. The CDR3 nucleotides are TGTGCCAGCTCACCACCGGCTTTGGGGACTGGAAACACCATATATTTT. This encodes CASSPPALGTGNTIYF.

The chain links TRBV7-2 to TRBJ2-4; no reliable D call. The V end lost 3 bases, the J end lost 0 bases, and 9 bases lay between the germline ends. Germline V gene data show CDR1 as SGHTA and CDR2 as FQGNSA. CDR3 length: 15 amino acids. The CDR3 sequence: CASSFAALAKNIQYF. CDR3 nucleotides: TGTGCCAGCAGCTTTGCAGCGCTAGCCAAAAACATTCAGTACTTC. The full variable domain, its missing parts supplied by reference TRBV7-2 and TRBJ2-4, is GAGVSQSPSNKVTEKGKDVELRCDPISGHTALYWYRQSLGQGLEFLIYFQGNSAPDKSGLPSDRFSAERTGGSVSTLTIQRTQQEDSAVYLCASSFAALAKNIQYFGAGTRLSVL.

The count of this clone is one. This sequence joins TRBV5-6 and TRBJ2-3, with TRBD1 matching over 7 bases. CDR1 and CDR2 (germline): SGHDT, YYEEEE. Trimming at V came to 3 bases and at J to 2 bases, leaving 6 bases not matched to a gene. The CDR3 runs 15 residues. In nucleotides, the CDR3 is TGTGCCAGCAGCTATGCAGGGGGAAACACAGATACGCAGTATTTT. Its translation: CASSYAGGNTDTQYF.

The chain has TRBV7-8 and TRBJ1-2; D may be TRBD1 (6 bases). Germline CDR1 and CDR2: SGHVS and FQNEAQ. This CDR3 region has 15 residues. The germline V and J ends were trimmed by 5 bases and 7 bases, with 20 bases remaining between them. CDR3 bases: TGTGCCAGCAGCCCGTACAGGGTCTCTAGGGCTGGCTACACCTTC. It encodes CASSPYRVSRAGYTF.

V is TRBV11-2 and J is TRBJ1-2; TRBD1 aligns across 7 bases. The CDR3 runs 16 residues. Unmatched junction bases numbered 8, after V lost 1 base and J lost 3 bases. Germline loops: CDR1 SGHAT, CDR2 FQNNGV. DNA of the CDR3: TGTGCCAGCAGCTTAGTTGGGAGGGGGCGCGACTATGGCTACACCTTC. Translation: CASSLVGRGRDYGYTF.